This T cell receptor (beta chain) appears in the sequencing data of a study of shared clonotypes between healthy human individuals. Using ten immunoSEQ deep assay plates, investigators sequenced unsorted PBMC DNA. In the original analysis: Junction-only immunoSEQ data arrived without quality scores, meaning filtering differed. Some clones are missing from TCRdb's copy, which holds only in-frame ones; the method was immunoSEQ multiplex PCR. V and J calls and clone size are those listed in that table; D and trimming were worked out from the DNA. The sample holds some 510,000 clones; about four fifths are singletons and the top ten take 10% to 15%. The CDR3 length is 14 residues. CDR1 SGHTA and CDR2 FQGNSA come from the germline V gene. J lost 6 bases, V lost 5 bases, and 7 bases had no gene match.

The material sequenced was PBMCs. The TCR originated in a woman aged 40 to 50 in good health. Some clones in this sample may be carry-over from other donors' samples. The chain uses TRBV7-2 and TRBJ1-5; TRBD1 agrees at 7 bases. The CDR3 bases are TGTGCCAGCAGCCCTCAGGGGGATGGTCAGCCCCAGCATTTT. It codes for CASSPQGDGQPQHF.